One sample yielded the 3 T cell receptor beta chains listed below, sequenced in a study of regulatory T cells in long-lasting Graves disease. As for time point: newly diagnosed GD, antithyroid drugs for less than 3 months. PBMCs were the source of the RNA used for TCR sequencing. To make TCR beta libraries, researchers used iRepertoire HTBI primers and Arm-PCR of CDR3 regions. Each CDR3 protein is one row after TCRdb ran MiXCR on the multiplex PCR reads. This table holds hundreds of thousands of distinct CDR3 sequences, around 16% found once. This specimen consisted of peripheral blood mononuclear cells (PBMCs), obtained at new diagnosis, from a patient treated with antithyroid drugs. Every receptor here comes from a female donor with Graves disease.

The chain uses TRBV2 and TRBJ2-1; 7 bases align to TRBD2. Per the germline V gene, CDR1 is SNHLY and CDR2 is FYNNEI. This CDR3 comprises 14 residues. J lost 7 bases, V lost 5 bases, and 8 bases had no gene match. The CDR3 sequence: CASSLGGGWNEQFF. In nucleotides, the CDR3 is TGTGCCAGCAGTTTGGGGGGGGGGTGGAATGAGCAGTTCTTC.

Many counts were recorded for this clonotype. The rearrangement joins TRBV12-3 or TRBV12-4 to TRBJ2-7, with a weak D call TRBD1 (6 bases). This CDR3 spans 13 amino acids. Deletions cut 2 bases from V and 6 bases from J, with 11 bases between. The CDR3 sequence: CASSLQGTLEQYF. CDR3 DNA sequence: TGTGCCAGCAGTTTACAGGGGACCCTCGAGCAGTACTTC.

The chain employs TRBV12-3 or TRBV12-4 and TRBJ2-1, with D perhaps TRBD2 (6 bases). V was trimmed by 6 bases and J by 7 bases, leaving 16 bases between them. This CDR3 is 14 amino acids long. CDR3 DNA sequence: TGTGCCAGCAGGCGGGGCCCCCTTAGGAATGAGCAGTTCTTC. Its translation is CASRRGPLRNEQFF.